Given below is one T cell receptor beta chain in context. The antigen is undetermined. The sample is drawn from a study of radiation and T cells in renal cell carcinoma. Findings and limits, study-wide: In blood, top tumor clones expanded by 2 weeks, shrinking by 4.

This CDR3 spans 13 amino acids. CDR1 is MGHRA and CDR2 is YSYEKL in the germline V gene. Trimming cost V 1 base and J 5 bases, with 5 bases left between them. The time point here: blood 2 weeks post-SBRT. Treatment in this sample: 15 Gy SBRT to primary tumor, nephrectomy 4 weeks later. Blood was sampled at baseline, 2 weeks and 4 weeks after SBRT. The tumor was a clear cell renal cell carcinoma. This table comes from immunoSEQ multiplex PCR, and its TCRdb copy is limited to in-frame clones, with some not included. The sample yields some 50,000 clones, 80% seen once. The material sequenced was blood, taken from a patient whose treatment included radiotherapy and nephrectomy. The chain uses TRBV4-1 and TRBJ1-4; D gene unclear. The clonotype was recovered from a woman aged 70-85 years with renal cell carcinoma. Here the CDR3 reads CASSQVQNEKLFF. The CDR3 DNA is TGCGCCAGCAGCCAAGTCCAGAATGAAAAACTGTTTTTT.